The 4 T cell receptor beta chains in this list originate from one sample, sequenced in a study of blood T cell repertoires in COVID-19 (dated by TCRdb to 2019 to 2021). Libraries were built with the immunoSEQ multiplex PCR assay. In its TCRdb copy, this immuneACCESS table keeps in-frame sequences only and misses some clones. Where compared with another copy, unresolved V genes explain less than half of these, and the others have no known cause. For this sample the table gives 110,000 to 150,000 clones, of which 82% were detected only once. The top ten clonotypes cover 4% of the sample. Sequencing was done on a sample of peripheral blood. The receptors come from a woman older than 75 with acute or convalescent COVID-19.

The rearrangement uses TRBV7-7 and TRBJ2-7; weak D call: TRBD2 (6 bases). V was cut by 3 bases and J by 2 bases, with 11 bases left in between. Germline lookup yields CDR1 SSHAT and CDR2 FNYEAQ (reference sequence). CDR3 length: 14 amino acids. The CDR3 region has the DNA TGTGCCAGCAGCTTTAGCGGCTTTGCCTACGAGCAGTACTTC. This encodes CASSFSGFAYEQYF.

The rearrangement links TRBV29-1 to TRBJ2-1, with 7 bases matching TRBD2. The CDR3 totals 13 residues. V dropped 4 bases and J dropped 9; count of bases not matched to a gene: 9. Germline V lookup: CDR1 SQVTM, CDR2 ANQGSEA. Here the CDR3 DNA reads TGCAGCGTTGTCCCCAGCGGGACCGGTGAGCAGTTCTTC. Translating gives CSVVPSGTGEQFF.

The chain's CDR3 is CASKQMMNIQYF. CDR3 nucleotide sequence: TGCGCCAGCAAACAGATGATGAACATTCAGTACTTC. This rearrangement joins TRBV5-1 to TRBJ2-4; unclear D gene. This CDR3 has 12 amino acids. V was cut by 6 bases and J by 7 bases, with 11 bases left in between. From germline, CDR1 is SGHRS and CDR2 YFSETQ.

This sequence joins TRBV28 and TRBJ1-5, with TRBD1 as a possible D gene (5 bases). Germline V gene lookup returns CDR1 MDHEN and CDR2 SYDVKM. The CDR3 has 13 residues. V gave up 5 bases and J gave up 10 bases, with 15 bases separating them. The CDR3 here is CASSQGRGGPQHF. CDR3 coding DNA: TGTGCCAGCAGTCAGGGTCGCGGGGGTCCCCAGCATTTT.